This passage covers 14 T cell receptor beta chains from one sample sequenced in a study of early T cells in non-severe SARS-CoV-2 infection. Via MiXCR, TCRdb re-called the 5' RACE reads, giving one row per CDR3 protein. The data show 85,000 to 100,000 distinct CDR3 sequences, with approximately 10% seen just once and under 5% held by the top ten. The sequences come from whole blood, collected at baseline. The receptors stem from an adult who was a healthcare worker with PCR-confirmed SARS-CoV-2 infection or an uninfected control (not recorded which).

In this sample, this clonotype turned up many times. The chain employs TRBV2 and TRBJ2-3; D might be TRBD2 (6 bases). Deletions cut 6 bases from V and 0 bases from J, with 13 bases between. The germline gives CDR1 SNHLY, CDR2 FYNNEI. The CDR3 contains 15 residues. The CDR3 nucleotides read TGTGCCAGCAGAAAAGGGCTAGCGAGCACAGATACGCAGTATTTT. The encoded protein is CASRKGLASTDTQYF.

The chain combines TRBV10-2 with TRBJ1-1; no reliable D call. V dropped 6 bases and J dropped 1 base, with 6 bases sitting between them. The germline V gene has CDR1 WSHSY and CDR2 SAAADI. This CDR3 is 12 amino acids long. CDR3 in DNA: TGCGCCAGCAGGCCTGAGAACACTGAAGCTTTCTTT. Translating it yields CASRPENTEAFF.

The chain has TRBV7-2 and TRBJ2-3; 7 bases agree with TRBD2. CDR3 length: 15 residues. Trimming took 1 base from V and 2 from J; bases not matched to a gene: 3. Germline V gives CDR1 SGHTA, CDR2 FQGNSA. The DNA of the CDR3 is TGTGCCAGCAGCTTAGGCGGACTAGTCACAGATACGCAGTATTTT. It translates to CASSLGGLVTDTQYF.

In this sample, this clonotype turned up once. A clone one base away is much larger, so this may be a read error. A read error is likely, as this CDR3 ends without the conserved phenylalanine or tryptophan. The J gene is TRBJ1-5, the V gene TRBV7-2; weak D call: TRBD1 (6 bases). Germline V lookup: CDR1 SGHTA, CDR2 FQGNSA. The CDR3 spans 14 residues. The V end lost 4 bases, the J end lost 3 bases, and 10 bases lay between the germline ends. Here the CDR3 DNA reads TGTACCAGCAGCTCAGGGGCCATCAATCAGCCCCAGCATCTT. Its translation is CTSSSGAINQPQHL.

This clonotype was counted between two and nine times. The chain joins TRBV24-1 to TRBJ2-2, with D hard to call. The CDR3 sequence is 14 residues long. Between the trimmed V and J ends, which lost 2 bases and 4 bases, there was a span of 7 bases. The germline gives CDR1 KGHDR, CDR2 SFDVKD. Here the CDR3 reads CATSDSVFTGELFF. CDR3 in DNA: TGTGCCACCAGTGATTCTGTCTTCACCGGGGAGCTGTTTTTT.

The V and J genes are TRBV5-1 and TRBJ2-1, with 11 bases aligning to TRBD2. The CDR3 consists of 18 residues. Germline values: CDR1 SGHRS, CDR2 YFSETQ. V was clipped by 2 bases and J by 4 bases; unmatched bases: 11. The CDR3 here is CASSFNILAGGSYNEQFF. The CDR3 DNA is TGCGCCAGCAGCTTCAACATTCTAGCGGGGGGTTCTTACAATGAGCAGTTCTTC.

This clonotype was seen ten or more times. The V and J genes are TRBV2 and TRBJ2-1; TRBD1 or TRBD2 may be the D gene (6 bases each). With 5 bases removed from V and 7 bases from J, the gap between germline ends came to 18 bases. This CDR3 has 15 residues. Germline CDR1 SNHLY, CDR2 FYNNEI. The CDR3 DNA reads TGTGCCAGCAGTCTGGGGGGCCGCGCAAGGAATGAGCAGTTCTTC. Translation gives CASSLGGRARNEQFF.

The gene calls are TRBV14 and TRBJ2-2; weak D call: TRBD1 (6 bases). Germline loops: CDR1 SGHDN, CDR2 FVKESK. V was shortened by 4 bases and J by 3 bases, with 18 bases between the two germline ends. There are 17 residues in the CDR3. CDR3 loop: CASSRLQGIAYTGELFF. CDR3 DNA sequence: TGTGCCAGCAGCCGCCTACAGGGAATTGCGTACACCGGGGAGCTGTTTTTT.

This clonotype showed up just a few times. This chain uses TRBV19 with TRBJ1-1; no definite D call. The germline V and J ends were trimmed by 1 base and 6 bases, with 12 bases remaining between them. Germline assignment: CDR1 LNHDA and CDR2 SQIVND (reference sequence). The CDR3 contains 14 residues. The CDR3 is CASSIGEETPEAFF. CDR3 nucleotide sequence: TGTGCCAGTAGTATAGGGGAGGAGACCCCTGAAGCTTTCTTT.

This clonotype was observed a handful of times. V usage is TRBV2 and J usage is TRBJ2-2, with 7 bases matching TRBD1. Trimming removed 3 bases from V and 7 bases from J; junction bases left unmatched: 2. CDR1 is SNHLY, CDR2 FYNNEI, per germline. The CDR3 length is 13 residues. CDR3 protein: CASSEWTGGELFF. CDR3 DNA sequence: TGTGCCAGCAGTGAGTGGACAGGCGGGGAGCTGTTTTTT.

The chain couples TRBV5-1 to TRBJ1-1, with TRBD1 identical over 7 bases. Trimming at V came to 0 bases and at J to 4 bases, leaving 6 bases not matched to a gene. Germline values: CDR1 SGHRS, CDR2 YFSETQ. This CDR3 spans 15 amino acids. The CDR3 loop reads CASSLAGNRGTEAFF. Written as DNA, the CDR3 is TGCGCCAGCAGCTTGGCCGGGAACAGGGGCACTGAAGCTTTCTTT.

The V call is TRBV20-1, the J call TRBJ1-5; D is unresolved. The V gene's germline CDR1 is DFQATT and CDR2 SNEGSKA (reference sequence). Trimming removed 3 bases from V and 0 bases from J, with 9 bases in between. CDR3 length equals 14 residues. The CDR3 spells CSASWQYSNQPQHF. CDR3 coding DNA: TGCAGTGCTAGTTGGCAGTATAGCAATCAGCCCCAGCATTTT.

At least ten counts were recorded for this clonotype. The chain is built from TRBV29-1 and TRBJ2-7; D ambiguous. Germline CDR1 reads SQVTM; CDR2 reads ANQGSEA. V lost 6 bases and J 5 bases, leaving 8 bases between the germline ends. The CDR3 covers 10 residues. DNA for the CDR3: TGCAGCGTAACAGACCACGAGCAGTACTTC. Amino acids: CSVTDHEQYF.

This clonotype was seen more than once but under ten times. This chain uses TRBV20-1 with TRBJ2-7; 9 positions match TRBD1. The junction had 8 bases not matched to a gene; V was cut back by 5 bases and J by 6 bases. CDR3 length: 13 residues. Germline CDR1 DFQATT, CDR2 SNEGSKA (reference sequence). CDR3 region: CSAPGQGFAEQYF. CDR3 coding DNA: TGCAGTGCTCCGGGACAGGGATTTGCCGAGCAGTACTTC.